Listed below are T cell receptor beta chains from one sample, sequenced in a study of naive and memory T cell subsets. One entry per CDR3 protein results from TCRdb running MiXCR on the UMI-ligation and nested PCR reads. The table includes around 90,000 distinct CDR3 sequences, roughly 7% detected once. Sequenced: central memory CD4+ T cells from blood. The receptors derive from a human donor in good health. Each CDR3 is given with its conserved first and last residue. D genes are given only for firm matches. Size is omitted from some rows. Given values are once, few, many or a class for expanded clones.

d_call: -
clone_size: many
j_call: TRBJ2-5
v_call: TRBV6-6
cdr3_aa: CASRPTGQETQYF
cdr3_nt: TGTGCCAGCAGACCGACTGGCCAAGAGACCCAGTACTTC

d_call: -
clone_size: many
j_call: TRBJ1-1
v_call: TRBV4-3
cdr3_aa: CASSPSFNRVTEAFF
cdr3_nt: TGCGCCAGCAGCCCATCATTTAACAGGGTAACTGAAGCTTTCTTT

d_call: -
clone_size: -
j_call: TRBJ2-3
v_call: TRBV20-1
cdr3_aa: CSAPTEGSYTQYF
cdr3_nt: TGCAGTGCCCCGACCGAGGGGTCATATACGCAGTATTTT

d_call: TRBD1
clone_size: many
j_call: TRBJ1-5
v_call: TRBV28
cdr3_aa: CASSSPQGHNQPQHF
cdr3_nt: TGTGCCAGCAGTTCTCCACAGGGGCACAATCAGCCCCAGCATTTT

d_call: TRBD1
clone_size: many
j_call: TRBJ1-1
v_call: TRBV15
cdr3_aa: CATSRDRGGSAEAFF
cdr3_nt: TGTGCCACCAGCAGAGATCGAGGGGGCAGCGCTGAAGCTTTCTTT

d_call: -
clone_size: medium-sized
j_call: TRBJ2-7
v_call: TRBV18
cdr3_aa: CASSPSKSTESSYF
cdr3_nt: TGTGCCAGCTCACCTTCAAAGTCTACGGAATCTTCTTATTTC

d_call: -
clone_size: many
j_call: TRBJ1-6
v_call: TRBV2
cdr3_aa: CASRSSYNSPLHF
cdr3_nt: TGTGCCAGCAGGAGCTCCTATAATTCACCCCTCCACTTT

d_call: TRBD1
clone_size: few
j_call: TRBJ2-5
v_call: TRBV7-2
cdr3_aa: CASSGRTGGNQETQYF
cdr3_nt: TGTGCCAGCAGCGGACGGACAGGGGGCAATCAAGAGACCCAGTACTTC

d_call: TRBD1
clone_size: -
j_call: TRBJ2-7
v_call: TRBV5-1
cdr3_aa: CASSRRTGQDEQYF
cdr3_nt: TGCGCCAGCAGCCGCCGGACAGGCCAGGACGAGCAGTACTTC

d_call: TRBD1
clone_size: -
j_call: TRBJ1-5
v_call: TRBV19
cdr3_aa: CASSGPGTGGQPQHF
cdr3_nt: TGTGCCAGTAGTGGCCCGGGAACAGGGGGTCAGCCCCAGCATTTT

d_call: -
clone_size: many
j_call: TRBJ2-5
v_call: TRBV7-2
cdr3_aa: CASSPRGQLETQYF
cdr3_nt: TGTGCCAGCAGCCCCCGCGGGCAGCTAGAGACCCAGTACTTC

d_call: -
clone_size: many
j_call: TRBJ2-1
v_call: TRBV7-2
cdr3_aa: CASSFSGTSGLYNEQFF
cdr3_nt: TGTGCCAGCAGCTTCTCTGGGACCTCAGGCCTCTACAATGAGCAGTTCTTC

d_call: -
clone_size: many
j_call: TRBJ1-1
v_call: TRBV10-3
cdr3_aa: CAIRGSPNTEAFF
cdr3_nt: TGTGCCATCAGAGGCAGCCCGAACACTGAAGCTTTCTTT

d_call: -
clone_size: -
j_call: TRBJ1-2
v_call: TRBV9
cdr3_aa: CTSANYGYTF
cdr3_nt: TGTACATCAGCTAACTATGGCTACACCTTC

d_call: -
clone_size: many
j_call: TRBJ2-7
v_call: TRBV5-1
cdr3_aa: CASSWQESYEQYF
cdr3_nt: TGCGCCAGCAGCTGGCAGGAGTCCTACGAGCAGTACTTC

d_call: TRBD2
clone_size: many
j_call: TRBJ2-1
v_call: TRBV20-1
cdr3_aa: CSARQLAGGGEQFF
cdr3_nt: TGCAGTGCTAGACAGCTAGCGGGAGGAGGTGAGCAGTTCTTC

d_call: -
clone_size: few
j_call: TRBJ1-3
v_call: TRBV12-3/TRBV12-4
cdr3_aa: CASSLPGNYGNTIYF
cdr3_nt: TGTGCCAGCAGTTTACCCGGGAACTATGGAAACACCATATATTTT

d_call: -
clone_size: many
j_call: TRBJ1-1
v_call: TRBV7-9
cdr3_aa: CASSRSNSGYTEAFF
cdr3_nt: TGTGCCAGCAGCCGATCCAACAGCGGGTACACTGAAGCTTTCTTT

d_call: TRBD1
clone_size: few
j_call: TRBJ1-1
v_call: TRBV29-1
cdr3_aa: CSVGDREAFF
cdr3_nt: TGCAGCGTTGGGGACAGGGAAGCTTTCTTT

d_call: -
clone_size: many
j_call: TRBJ2-5
v_call: TRBV6-5
cdr3_aa: CASSDYSQETQYF
cdr3_nt: TGTGCCAGCAGCGACTATAGCCAAGAGACCCAGTACTTC